These T cell receptor beta chains were read from a single sample in a study of technical replicates of blood from several donors. The assay was immunoSEQ multiplex PCR, and TCRdb's table has in-frame clones only and misses some. The sample consists of over 70,000 clones, 90% to 98% of them appearing once. The specimen sequenced was T cells isolated from PBMCs. Receptors originate from a human donor in good health. Each CDR3 is given with its conserved first and last residue. The D gene is left open where the match is weak. Rows give clone size only sometimes, using once, few, many, or a class for an expanded clone.

TRBD1,-,TRBV29-1,TRBJ2-2,CSVGEDRAGTGELFF,TGCAGCGTTGGAGAGGACAGGGCGGGCACCGGGGAGCTGTTTTTT
-,-,TRBV7-6,TRBJ2-7,CASSLNDNEDEQYF,TGTGCCAGCAGCTTAAACGACAACGAAGACGAGCAGTACTTC
TRBD2,-,TRBV27,TRBJ2-7,CASSLGGTYEQYF,TGTGCCAGCAGTTTGGGAGGGACCTACGAGCAGTACTTC
TRBD1,-,TRBV27,TRBJ2-3,CASSLSGTGPDTQYF,TGTGCCAGCAGTTTATCCGGGACAGGGCCAGATACGCAGTATTTT
TRBD1,once,TRBV9,TRBJ2-3,CASSVQGAFTDTQYF,TGTGCCAGCAGCGTGCAGGGGGCTTTCACAGATACGCAGTATTTT
-,-,TRBV10-3,TRBJ1-2,CAISDRQTNNYGYTF,TGTGCCATCAGTGACCGACAGACAAACAACTATGGCTACACCTTC
TRBD2,-,TRBV19,TRBJ2-7,CASSPSGVGGAEQYF,TGTGCCAGTAGTCCGAGCGGGGTAGGCGGCGCCGAGCAGTACTTC
-,-,TRBV6-6,TRBJ2-5,CASSYPERDNQETQYF,TGTGCCAGCAGTTACCCCGAGAGGGACAACCAAGAGACCCAGTACTTC
-,-,TRBV9,TRBJ2-1,CASSADFRGEQFF,TGTGCCAGCAGCGCCGATTTCCGGGGTGAGCAGTTCTTC
-,-,TRBV18,TRBJ2-2,CASSPRVTGTSPNTGELFF,TGTGCCAGCTCACCCCGCGTAACAGGGACCTCGCCTAACACCGGGGAGCTGTTTTTT
TRBD1,-,TRBV7-8,TRBJ1-2,CASSSVGTGIGEYGYTF,TGTGCCAGCAGCTCCGTGGGGACAGGGATCGGAGAGTATGGCTACACCTTC
TRBD1,-,TRBV7-6,TRBJ1-1,CASSLAGQGDTEAFF,TGTGCCAGCAGCTTAGCCGGACAGGGGGACACTGAAGCTTTCTTT
-,-,TRBV7-9,TRBJ2-1,CASSAKKGFSVYNEQFF,TGTGCCAGCAGCGCCAAAAAGGGGTTTTCTGTCTACAATGAGCAGTTCTTC
-,-,TRBV28,TRBJ2-7,CASSFQNYEQYF,TGTGCCAGCAGTTTTCAGAACTACGAGCAGTACTTC
-,-,TRBV6-5,TRBJ1-1,CASSYQGNTEAFF,TGTGCCAGCAGTTACCAGGGGAACACTGAAGCTTTCTTT
TRBD2,once,TRBV4-1,TRBJ2-3,CASSQLAGVGWADTQYF,TGCGCCAGCAGCCAGTTAGCGGGAGTGGGGTGGGCAGATACGCAGTATTTT
-,-,TRBV5-1,TRBJ2-1,CASSLAGDEQFF,TGCGCCAGCAGCTTGGCCGGGGATGAGCAGTTCTTC
TRBD1,-,TRBV27,TRBJ2-4,CASSTGTVAKNIQYF,TGTGCCAGCAGCACCGGGACAGTAGCCAAAAACATTCAGTACTTC